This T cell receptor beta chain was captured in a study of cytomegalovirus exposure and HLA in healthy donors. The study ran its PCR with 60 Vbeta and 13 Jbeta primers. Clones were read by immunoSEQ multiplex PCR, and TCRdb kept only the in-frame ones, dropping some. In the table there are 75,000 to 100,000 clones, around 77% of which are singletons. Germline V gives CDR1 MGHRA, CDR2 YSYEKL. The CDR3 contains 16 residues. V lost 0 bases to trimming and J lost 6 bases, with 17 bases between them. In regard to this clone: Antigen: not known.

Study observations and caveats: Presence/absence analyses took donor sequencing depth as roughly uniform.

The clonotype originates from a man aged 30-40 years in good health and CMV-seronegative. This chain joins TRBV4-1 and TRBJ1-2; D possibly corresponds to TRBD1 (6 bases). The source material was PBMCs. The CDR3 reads CASSQDPQGILNGYTF. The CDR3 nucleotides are TGCGCCAGCAGCCAAGATCCCCAGGGGATTCTGAATGGCTACACCTTC.